This T cell receptor beta chain was found in a study of human T cells and chemical hapten exposure. Study as a whole: Small discrepancies in pooled library volume mainly accounted for the varying TCR yields per sample. The study, taken as a whole, reports: Sensitization with DPC brought no change to TCRs above 1 in 1000 in frequency.

The total RNA was obtained from whole blood that was not fractionated. The length of the CDR3 is 12 residues. V lost 5 bases and J lost 11, with 15 bases in between. This clonotype was counted a few times. The antigen remains unidentified. Library construction involved attaching unique molecular identifiers to individual cDNA molecules, which allowed quantitative, reproducible TCR counting. In the source study's methods: With a range of roughly 23,224 to 690,600, the median per sample was about 87,000 TCRs. In TCRdb, the reads were re-called with MiXCR into one record per CDR3 protein. TCRdb's processing, not the authors', yielded these V and J calls. The data contain around 120,000 distinct CDR3 sequences, about 8.9% of them singletons.

Input material: whole blood. The chain couples TRBV12-3 or TRBV12-4 to TRBJ1-1; D possibly corresponds to TRBD1 (5 bases). This sequence originates from a human donor in good health. Some clones in this sample may be carry-over from other donors' samples. CDR3 residues: CASSPPRAGAFF. CDR3 DNA: TGTGCCAGCAGTCCGCCCAGGGCCGGGGCTTTCTTT.